The present T cell receptor beta chain was sequenced within a study of T cell responses to AZD1222 COVID-19 vaccine. Recipients boosted at about 4 weeks or about 12 weeks are pooled. Overall study results and limits: Donors, mostly white British, included more females; clonal diversity was possibly underestimated. The span of vaccine-associated CD4 TCRs extended across spike, with dominance at 160-218 and 743-854. Baseline serostatus was positive in only six AZD1222 recipients.

A note on this clone: Its specificity is not known.

In germline, CDR1 is MNHEY, CDR2 SVGAGI. The V and J ends lost 7 bases and 4 bases respectively, with 19 bases between them. This CDR3 comprises 15 residues. The data were produced by immunoSEQ multiplex PCR, yet TCRdb's version contains in-frame clones alone and is incomplete. The sample lists roughly 100,000 clones, 70% to 90% occurring once. This receptor was identified in an adult who received the AZD1222 COVID-19 vaccine. The sample consisted of peripheral blood, taken 28 days after the second AZD1222 dose. The chain links TRBV6-5 to TRBJ2-5, with D possibly matching TRBD2 (6 bases). The CDR3 spells CASTHLGGPGETQYF. The CDR3 bases are TGTGCCAGCACCCATCTGGGGGGTCCGGGAGAGACCCAGTACTTC.